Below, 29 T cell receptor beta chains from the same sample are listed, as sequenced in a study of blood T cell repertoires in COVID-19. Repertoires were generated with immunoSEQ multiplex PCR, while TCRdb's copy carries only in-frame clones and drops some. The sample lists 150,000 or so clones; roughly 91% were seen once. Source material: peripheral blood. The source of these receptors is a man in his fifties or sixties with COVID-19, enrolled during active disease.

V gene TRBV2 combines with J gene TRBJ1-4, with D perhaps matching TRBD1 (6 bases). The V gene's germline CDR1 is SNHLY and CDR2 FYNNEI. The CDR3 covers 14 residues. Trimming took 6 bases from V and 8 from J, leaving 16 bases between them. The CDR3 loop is CASRSTGQREKLFF. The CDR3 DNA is TGTGCCAGCAGATCTACGGGACAAAGGGAAAAACTGTTTTTT.

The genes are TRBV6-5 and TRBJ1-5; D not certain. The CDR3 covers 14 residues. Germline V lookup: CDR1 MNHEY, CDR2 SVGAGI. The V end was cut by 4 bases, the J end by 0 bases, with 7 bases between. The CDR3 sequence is CASSSSYSNQPQHF. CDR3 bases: TGTGCCAGCAGTTCCAGTTATAGCAATCAGCCCCAGCATTTT.

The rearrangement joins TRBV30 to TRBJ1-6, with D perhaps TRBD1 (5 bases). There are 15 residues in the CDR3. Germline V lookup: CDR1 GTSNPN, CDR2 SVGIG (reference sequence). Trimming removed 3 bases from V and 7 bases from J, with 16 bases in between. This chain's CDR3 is CAWSQRKRGNSPLHF. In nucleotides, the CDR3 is TGTGCCTGGAGCCAAAGGAAACGGGGGAATTCACCCCTCCACTTT.

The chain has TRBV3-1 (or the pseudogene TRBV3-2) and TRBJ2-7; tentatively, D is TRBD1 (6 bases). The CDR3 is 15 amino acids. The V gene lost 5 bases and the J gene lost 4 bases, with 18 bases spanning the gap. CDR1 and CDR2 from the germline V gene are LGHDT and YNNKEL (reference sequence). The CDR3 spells CASSGRGGEPYEQYF. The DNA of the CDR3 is TGTGCCAGCAGCGGCCGAGGGGGTGAGCCATACGAGCAGTACTTC.

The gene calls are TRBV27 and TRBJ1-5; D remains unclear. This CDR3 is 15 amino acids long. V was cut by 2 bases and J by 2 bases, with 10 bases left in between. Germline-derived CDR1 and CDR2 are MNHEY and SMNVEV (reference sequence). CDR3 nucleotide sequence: TGTGCCAGCAGTTTACGGGATAGCGGCAATCAGCCCCAGCATTTT. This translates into CASSLRDSGNQPQHF.

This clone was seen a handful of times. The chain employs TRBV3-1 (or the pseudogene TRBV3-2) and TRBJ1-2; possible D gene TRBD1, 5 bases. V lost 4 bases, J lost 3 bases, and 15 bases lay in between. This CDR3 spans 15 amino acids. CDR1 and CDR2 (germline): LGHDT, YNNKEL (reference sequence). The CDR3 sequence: CASSLAWAGHYGYTF. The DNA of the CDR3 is TGTGCCAGCAGCCTCGCCTGGGCAGGGCACTATGGCTACACCTTC.

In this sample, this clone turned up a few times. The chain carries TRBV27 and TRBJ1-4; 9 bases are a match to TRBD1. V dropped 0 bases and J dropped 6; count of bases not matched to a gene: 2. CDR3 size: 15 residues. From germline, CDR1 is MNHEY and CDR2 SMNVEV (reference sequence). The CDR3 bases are TGTGCCAGCAGTTTATCCGGGACAGGGCATGAAAAACTGTTTTTT. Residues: CASSLSGTGHEKLFF. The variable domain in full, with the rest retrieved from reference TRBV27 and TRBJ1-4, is EAQVTQNPRYLITVTGKKLTVTCSQNMNHEYMSWYRQDPGLGLRQIYYSMNVEVTDKGDVPEGYKVSRKEKRNFPLILESPSPNQTSLYFCASSLSGTGHEKLFFGSGTQLSVL.

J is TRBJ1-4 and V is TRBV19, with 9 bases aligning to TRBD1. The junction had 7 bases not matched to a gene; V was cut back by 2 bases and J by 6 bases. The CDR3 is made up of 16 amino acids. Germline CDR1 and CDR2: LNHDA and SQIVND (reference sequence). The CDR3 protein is CASSISSGTGHEKLFF. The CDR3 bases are TGTGCCAGTAGTATATCTTCCGGGACAGGGCATGAAAAACTGTTTTTT.

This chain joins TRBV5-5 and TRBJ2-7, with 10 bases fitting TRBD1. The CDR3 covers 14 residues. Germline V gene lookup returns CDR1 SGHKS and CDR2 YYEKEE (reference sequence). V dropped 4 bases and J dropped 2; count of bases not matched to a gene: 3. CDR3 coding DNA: TGTGCCAGCAGCACCGGGACAGGGGCCTACGAGCAGTACTTC. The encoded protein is CASSTGTGAYEQYF. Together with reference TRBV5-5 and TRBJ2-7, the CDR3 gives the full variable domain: DAGVTQSPTHLIKTRGQQVTLRCSPISGHKSVSWYQQVLGQGPQFIFQYYEKEERGRGNFPDRFSARQFPNYSSELNVNALLLGDSALYLCASSTGTGAYEQYFGPGTRLTVT.

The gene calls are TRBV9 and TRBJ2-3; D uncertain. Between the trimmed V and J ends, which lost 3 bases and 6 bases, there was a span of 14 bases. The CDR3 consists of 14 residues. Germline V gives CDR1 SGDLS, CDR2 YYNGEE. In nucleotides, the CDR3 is TGTGCCAGCAGCGGCGGTGGCCTCCCTGATACGCAGTATTTT. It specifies CASSGGGLPDTQYF. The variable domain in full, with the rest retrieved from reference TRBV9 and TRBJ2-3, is DSGVTQTPKHLITATGQRVTLRCSPRSGDLSVYWYQQSLDQGLQFLIQYYNGEERAKGNILERFSAQQFPDLHSELNLSSLELGDSALYFCASSGGGLPDTQYFGPGTRLTVL.

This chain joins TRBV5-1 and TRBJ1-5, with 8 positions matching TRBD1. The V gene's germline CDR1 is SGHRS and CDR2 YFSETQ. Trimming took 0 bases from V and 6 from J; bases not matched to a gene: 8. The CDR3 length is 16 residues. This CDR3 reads CASSLDGQGGVQPQHF. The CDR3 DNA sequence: TGCGCCAGCAGCTTGGATGGACAGGGAGGTGTTCAGCCCCAGCATTTT.

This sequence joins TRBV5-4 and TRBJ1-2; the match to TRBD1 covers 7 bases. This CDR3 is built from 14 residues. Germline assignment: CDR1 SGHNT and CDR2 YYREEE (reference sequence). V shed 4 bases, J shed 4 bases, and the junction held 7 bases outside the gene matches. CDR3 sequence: CASSPGQLIYGYTF. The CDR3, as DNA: TGTGCCAGCAGCCCGGGACAGCTGATCTATGGCTACACCTTC. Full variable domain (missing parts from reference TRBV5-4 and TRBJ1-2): ETGVTQSPTHLIKTRGQQVTLRCSSQSGHNTVSWYQQALGQGPQFIFQYYREEENGRGNFPPRFSGLQFPNYSSELNVNALELDDSALYLCASSPGQLIYGYTFGSGTRLTVV.

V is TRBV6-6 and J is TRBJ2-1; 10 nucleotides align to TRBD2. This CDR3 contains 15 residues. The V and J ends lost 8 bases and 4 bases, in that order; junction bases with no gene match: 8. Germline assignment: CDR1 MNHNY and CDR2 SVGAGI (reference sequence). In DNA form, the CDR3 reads TGTGCCAGCCGGCAGCGGGGGGGATTTTACAATGAGCAGTTCTTC. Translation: CASRQRGGFYNEQFF.

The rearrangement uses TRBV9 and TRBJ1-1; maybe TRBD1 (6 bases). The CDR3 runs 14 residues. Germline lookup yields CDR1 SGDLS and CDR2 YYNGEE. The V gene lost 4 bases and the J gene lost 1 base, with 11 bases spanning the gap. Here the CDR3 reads CASSPRTANTEAFF. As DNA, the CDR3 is TGTGCCAGCAGCCCTCGGACAGCGAACACTGAAGCTTTCTTT.

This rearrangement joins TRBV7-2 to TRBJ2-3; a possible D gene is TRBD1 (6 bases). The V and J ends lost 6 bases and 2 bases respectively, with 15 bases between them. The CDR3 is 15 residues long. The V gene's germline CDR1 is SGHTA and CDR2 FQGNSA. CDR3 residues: CASRKTGHHTDTQYF. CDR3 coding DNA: TGTGCCAGCAGGAAAACGGGACATCACACAGATACGCAGTATTTT.

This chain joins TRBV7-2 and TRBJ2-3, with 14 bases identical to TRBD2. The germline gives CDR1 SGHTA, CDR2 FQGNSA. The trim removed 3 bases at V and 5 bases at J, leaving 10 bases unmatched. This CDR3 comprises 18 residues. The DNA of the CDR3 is TGTGCCAGCAGCTTGTCCGGGACTAGCGGGGGCCGACAAGATACGCAGTATTTT. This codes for CASSLSGTSGGRQDTQYF.

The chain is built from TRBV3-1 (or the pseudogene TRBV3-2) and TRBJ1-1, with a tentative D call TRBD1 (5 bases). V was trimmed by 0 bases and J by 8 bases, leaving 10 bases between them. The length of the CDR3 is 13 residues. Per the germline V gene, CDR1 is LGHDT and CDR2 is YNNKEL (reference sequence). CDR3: CASSQDFDREAFF. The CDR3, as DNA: TGTGCCAGCAGCCAAGATTTCGACAGAGAAGCTTTCTTT.

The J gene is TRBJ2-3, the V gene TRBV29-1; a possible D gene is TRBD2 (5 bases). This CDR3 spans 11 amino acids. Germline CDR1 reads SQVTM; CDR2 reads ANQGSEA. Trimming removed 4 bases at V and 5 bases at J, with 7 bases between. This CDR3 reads CSVAAVDTQYF. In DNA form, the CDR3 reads TGCAGCGTTGCAGCGGTAGATACGCAGTATTTT.

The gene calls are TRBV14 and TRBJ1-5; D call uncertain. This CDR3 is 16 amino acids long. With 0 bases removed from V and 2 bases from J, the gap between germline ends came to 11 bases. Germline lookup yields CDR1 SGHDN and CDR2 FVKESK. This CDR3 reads CASSQDQALGNQPQHF. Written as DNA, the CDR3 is TGTGCCAGCAGCCAAGACCAGGCCCTGGGCAATCAGCCCCAGCATTTT.

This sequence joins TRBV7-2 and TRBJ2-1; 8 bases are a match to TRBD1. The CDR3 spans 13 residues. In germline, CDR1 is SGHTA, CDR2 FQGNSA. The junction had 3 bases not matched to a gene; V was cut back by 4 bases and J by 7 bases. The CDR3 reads CASSWRQGNEQFF. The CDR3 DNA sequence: TGTGCCAGCAGCTGGAGACAGGGGAATGAGCAGTTCTTC.

This CDR3 reads CASRQTSGEIDDYNEQFF. In DNA, the CDR3 is TGTGCCAGTAGGCAGACTAGCGGGGAAATTGACGACTACAATGAGCAGTTCTTC. The chain carries TRBV19 and TRBJ2-1, with 11 nucleotides matching TRBD2. This CDR3 is 18 amino acids long. The junction had 13 bases not matched to a gene; V was cut back by 6 bases and J by 3 bases. The V gene's germline CDR1 is LNHDA and CDR2 SQIVND (reference sequence).

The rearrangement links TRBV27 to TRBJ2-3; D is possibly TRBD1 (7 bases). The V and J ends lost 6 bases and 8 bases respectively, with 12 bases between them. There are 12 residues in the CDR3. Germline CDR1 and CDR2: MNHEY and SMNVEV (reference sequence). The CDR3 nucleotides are TGTGCCAGCAGCCAGGGGGGCGGTACGCAGTATTTT. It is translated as CASSQGGGTQYF.

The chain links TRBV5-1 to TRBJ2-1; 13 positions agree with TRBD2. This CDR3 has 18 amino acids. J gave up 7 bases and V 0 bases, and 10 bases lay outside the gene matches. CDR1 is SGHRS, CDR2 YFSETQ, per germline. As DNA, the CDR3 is TGCGCCAGCAGCTTGGACAGGACCGGGACTAGCGGGATGAATGAGCAGTTCTTC. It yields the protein CASSLDRTGTSGMNEQFF.

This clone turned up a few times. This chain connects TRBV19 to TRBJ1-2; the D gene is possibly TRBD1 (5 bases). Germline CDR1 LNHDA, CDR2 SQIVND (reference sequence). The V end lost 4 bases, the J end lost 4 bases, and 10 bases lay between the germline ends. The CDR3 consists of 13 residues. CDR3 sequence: CASSKGIFYGYTF. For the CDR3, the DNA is TGTGCCAGTAGTAAGGGGATTTTCTATGGCTACACCTTC. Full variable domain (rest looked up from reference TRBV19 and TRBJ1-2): DGGITQSPKYLFRKEGQNVTLSCEQNLNHDAMYWYRQDPGQGLRLIYYSQIVNDFQKGDIAEGYSVSREKKESFPLTVTSAQKNPTAFYLCASSKGIFYGYTFGSGTRLTVV.

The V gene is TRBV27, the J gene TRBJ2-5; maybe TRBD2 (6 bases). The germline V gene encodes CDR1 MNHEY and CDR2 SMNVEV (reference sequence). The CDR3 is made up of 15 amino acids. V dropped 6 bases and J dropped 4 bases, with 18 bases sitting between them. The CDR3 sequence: CASRVYGGNRETQYF. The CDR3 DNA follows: TGTGCCAGCAGGGTGTACGGCGGGAACCGAGAGACCCAGTACTTC.

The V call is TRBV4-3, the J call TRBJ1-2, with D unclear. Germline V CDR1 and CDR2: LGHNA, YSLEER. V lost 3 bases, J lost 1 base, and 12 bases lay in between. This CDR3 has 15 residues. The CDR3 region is CASSQGGRDNYGYTF. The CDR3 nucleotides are TGCGCCAGCAGCCAGGGCGGACGGGATAACTATGGCTACACCTTC.

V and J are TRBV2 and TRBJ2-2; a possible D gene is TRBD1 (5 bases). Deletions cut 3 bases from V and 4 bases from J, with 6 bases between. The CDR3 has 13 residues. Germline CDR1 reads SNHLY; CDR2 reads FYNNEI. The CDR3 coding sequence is TGTGCCAGCAGTGATCAGGGCACCGGGGAGCTGTTTTTT. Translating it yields CASSDQGTGELFF.

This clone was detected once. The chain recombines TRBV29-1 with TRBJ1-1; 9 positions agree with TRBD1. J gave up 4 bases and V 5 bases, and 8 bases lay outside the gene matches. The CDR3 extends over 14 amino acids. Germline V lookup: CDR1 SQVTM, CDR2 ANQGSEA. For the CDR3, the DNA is TGCAGCGTTCGCAATTCGGGACAGGGCACTGAAGCTTTCTTT. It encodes CSVRNSGQGTEAFF.

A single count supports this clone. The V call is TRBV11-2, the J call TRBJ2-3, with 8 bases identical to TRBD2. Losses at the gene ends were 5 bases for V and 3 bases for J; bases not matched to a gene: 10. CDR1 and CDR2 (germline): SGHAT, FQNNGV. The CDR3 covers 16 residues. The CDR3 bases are TGTGCCAGCAGCCCCCTCCGGGGGGGATTGACAGATACGCAGTATTTT. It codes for CASSPLRGGLTDTQYF. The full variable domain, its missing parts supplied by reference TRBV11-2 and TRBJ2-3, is EAGVAQSPRYKIIEKRQSVAFWCNPISGHATLYWYQQILGQGPKLLIQFQNNGVVDDSQLPKDRFSAERLKGVDSTLKIQPAKLEDSAVYLCASSPLRGGLTDTQYFGPGTRLTVL.